Listed below are T cell receptor beta chains from one sample, sequenced in a study of control samples from healthy donors and cancer patients. Profiled with immunoSEQ multiplex PCR; TCRdb holds only in-frame clones, not every one. Of approximately 40,000 clones in the sample, roughly 77% are singletons; the top ten hold approximately 17%. The specimen was formalin-fixed, paraffin-embedded tissue. The receptors derive from a male donor with melanoma. Both conserved end residues are part of each CDR3. The listing skips clone size in some rows; elsewhere it reads once, few, many or a size class.

V gene	clone size	CDR3 protein
TRBV7-9	-	CATRPTGAYEQYF
TRBV3-1/TRBV3-2	few	CASSPRQGSYGYTF
TRBV27	-	CASSLKARDRAYF
TRBV7-9	-	CASSEGDTEAFF
TRBV19	medium-sized	CASSDPPGEMNTEAFF
TRBV3-1/TRBV3-2	-	CASSPSGRANEQFF
TRBV24-1	few	CATRSQASNTGELFF
TRBV28	once	CASSFGTRQYF
TRBV6-5	medium-sized	CASSYATGFEVTEAFF
TRBV23-1	-	CTSSQSWARGGEKLFF
TRBV7-3	-	CASSLSPASEQYF
TRBV15	-	CATSRDSLGEAFF
TRBV20-1	-	CSARGGNEQYF
TRBV3-1/TRBV3-2	-	CASSPRGGAGNEQFF
TRBV5-1	-	CASSLGDAKQPQHF
TRBV10-1	-	CVSLGLAPYNEQFF
TRBV28	-	CASSRGFGEQYF
TRBV5-5	medium-sized	CASSWGPPTFQETQYF
TRBV28	-	CASSLPGGRVDTQYF
TRBV18	-	CASSQGGETLYF
TRBV4-2	-	CASSSFFSGEQYF
TRBV6-5	-	CASSWALPYEQYF
TRBV30	few	CAWRPDRGPQHF
TRBV10-1	once	CASRAGATDEQFF
TRBV20-1	once	CSAIIYNEQFF
TRBV14	many	CASSRGLAGVETQYF
TRBV9	-	CASSVGQATYEQYF
TRBV9	-	CASSVDSGGTGNTIYF
TRBV19	-	CASSFLQRGYTF
TRBV18	many	CASSTGTPGGNEKLFF
TRBV29-1	few	CSVEEKGGRNEVAFF
TRBV7-8	-	CASSYPGPGANVLTF
TRBV10-3	-	CAIRSGTSGSNTGELFF
TRBV5-1	-	CASSLAPGPNEQFF
TRBV10-3	-	CAISVSGGGLYEQYF
TRBV7-2	-	CASSLNRGEGTQYF
TRBV5-5	-	CASTLGGPVTEAFF
TRBV7-2	once	CASSGLAGDNEQFF
TRBV9	-	CASSEGIHYNEQFF
TRBV3-1/TRBV3-2	-	CASRPGTGNEKLFF
TRBV7-3	-	CASSSVAGGDEQFF
TRBV3-1/TRBV3-2	-	CASSQETGQNIQYF
TRBV9	many	CASSKTGATYEQYF
TRBV12-3/TRBV12-4	-	CASTWDGGNTIYF
TRBV7-9	-	CASSRDGYSYEQYF
TRBV19	-	CASSIDAEEAYTF